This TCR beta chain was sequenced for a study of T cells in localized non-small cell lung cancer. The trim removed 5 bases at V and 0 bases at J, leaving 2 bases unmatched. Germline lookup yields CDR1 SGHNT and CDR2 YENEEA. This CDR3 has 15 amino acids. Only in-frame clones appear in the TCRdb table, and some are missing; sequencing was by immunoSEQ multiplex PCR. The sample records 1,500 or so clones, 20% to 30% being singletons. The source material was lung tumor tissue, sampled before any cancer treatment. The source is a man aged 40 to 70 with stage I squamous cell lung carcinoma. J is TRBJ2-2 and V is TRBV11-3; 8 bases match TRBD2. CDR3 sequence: CASSTGGTNTGELFF. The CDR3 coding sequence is TGTGCCAGCAGCACGGGGGGGACGAACACCGGGGAGCTGTTTTTT.